The entry below gives a single TCR beta chain sequence along with its context. MiXCR was run by TCRdb on the 5' RACE reads, yielding one entry per CDR3 protein. The table lists tens of thousands of distinct CDR3 sequences, about 29% of them singletons. The ends were cut back, 0 bases at V and 2 bases at J, with 7 bases in the middle. Germline CDR1 reads MNHNS; CDR2 reads SASEGT. CDR3 size: 15 residues. This clonotype was sampled from a female donor with breast cancer. The rearrangement joins TRBV6-1 to TRBJ1-4; D perhaps matches TRBD1 (5 bases). The sequencing sample was made of tumor-infiltrating memory CD4+ T cells sorted from the breast tumor. Subset denoted: memory CD4+ T cells, CD4+CD45RO+CD25-. As DNA, the CDR3 is TGTGCCAGCAGTGAAGCGCGGGGGACTAATGAAAAACTGTTTTTT. This sequence encodes CASSEARGTNEKLFF.